Shown below are 10 T cell receptor beta chains from a single sample sequenced in a study of T cells of healthy individuals. TCRdb fed the 5' RACE reads into MiXCR, producing one record per CDR3 protein. The table lists around 98,000 distinct CDR3 sequences, around 17% of them singletons. Receptors were obtained from a human donor in good health.

This clonotype was recorded many times. The chain employs TRBV9 and TRBJ2-1; maybe TRBD2 (6 bases). V gave up 3 bases and J gave up 4 bases, with 17 bases separating them. The germline gives CDR1 SGDLS, CDR2 YYNGEE. This CDR3 contains 16 residues. As DNA, the CDR3 is TGTGCCAGCAGCGCGAGGGACTCCTCCCTTTACAATGAGCAGTTCTTC. Protein sequence: CASSARDSSLYNEQFF.

J is TRBJ1-6 and V is TRBV3-2; whether TRBD1, the table's D call, matches the DNA was not checked. TRBV3-2 is a listed pseudogene. This CDR3 region has 18 residues. In nucleotides, the CDR3 is TGTTCCAGCAGCCGTCCGGGACAGCCAAGCTCCTATAATTCACCCCTCCACTTT. Protein product: CSSSRPGQPSSYNSPLHF.

The V and J genes are TRBV6-1 and TRBJ2-5; D remains unclear. Trimming left V 2 bases short and J 5 bases short, with 6 bases between. The length of the CDR3 is 12 residues. In germline, CDR1 is MNHNS, CDR2 SASEGT. This CDR3 is CASSELGETQYF. In DNA, the CDR3 is TGTGCCAGCAGTGAACTTGGGGAGACCCAGTACTTC.

This chain links TRBV7-2 with TRBJ2-4; 9 bases are shared with TRBD2. V lost 6 bases to trimming and J lost 6 bases; unmatched junction nucleotides: 9. CDR1 is SGHTA and CDR2 is FQGNSA in the germline V gene. The CDR3 consists of 15 residues. CDR3 nucleotide sequence: TGTGCCAGCAGGGGCGCGGGGGGGCAGGGAAACATTCAGTACTTC. It yields the protein CASRGAGGQGNIQYF.

Worth noting for this clonotype: This may stem from a read error, because a much larger clone lies one nucleotide away. V usage is TRBV5-6 and J usage is TRBJ2-1, with 8 bases matching TRBD1. V was pared by 0 bases and J by 12 bases, with 20 bases of the junction left unmatched. Germline CDR1 and CDR2: SGHDT and YYEEEE. The CDR3 totals 18 residues. CDR3 DNA sequence: TGTGCCAGCAGCTTGGCCACGGTGCAGGACAGGGACCCAATGAGGCAGTTCTTC. Protein product: CASSLATVQDRDPMRQFF.

This clonotype was seen a handful of times. The chain is built from TRBV7-3 and TRBJ1-2; D unresolved. Trimming took 5 bases from V and 2 from J, leaving 9 bases between them. This CDR3 has 13 residues. Germline V gives CDR1 SGHTA, CDR2 FQGTGA. CDR3: CASSPVPNYGYTF. Written as DNA, the CDR3 is TGTGCCAGCAGCCCCGTCCCCAACTATGGCTACACCTTC.

This chain connects TRBV20-1 to TRBJ2-7; 9 bases line up with TRBD1. CDR1 and CDR2 (germline): DFQATT, SNEGSKA (reference sequence). This CDR3 is built from 12 residues. J was trimmed by 4 bases and V by 6 bases; bases with no gene match: 4. CDR3 region: CSATGTGYEQYF. DNA for the CDR3: TGCAGTGCGACCGGGACAGGGTACGAGCAGTACTTC.

This clonotype occurred a few times. This chain connects TRBV29-1 to TRBJ2-2, with D perhaps matching TRBD2 (6 bases). Trimming cost V 6 bases and J 4 bases, with 15 bases left between them. Germline values: CDR1 SQVTM, CDR2 ANQGSEA. The length of the CDR3 is 14 residues. The DNA for the CDR3 is TGCAGCGTCCAGGGAGGATTCGGCACCGGGGAGCTGTTTTTT. It yields the protein CSVQGGFGTGELFF.

CDR3 sequence reads: CASSEAGGYQPQHF. CDR3 DNA sequence: TGTGCCAGCAGTGAAGCGGGGGGATATCAGCCCCAGCATTTT. The chain uses TRBV25-1 and TRBJ1-5, with D possibly TRBD1 on 5 matching bases. Trimming cost V 2 bases and J 5 bases, with 10 bases left between them. This CDR3 region has 14 residues. CDR1 is MGHDK, CDR2 SYGVNS, per germline.

In regard to this clonotype: It may be a read error: a sequence one base away is much more abundant. The chain uses TRBV28 and TRBJ1-2; 9 nucleotides agree with TRBD1. The CDR3 consists of 14 residues. In germline, CDR1 is MDHEN, CDR2 SYDVKM. The CDR3 region is CASIRPGQGAGYNF. The CDR3 bases are TGTGCCAGCATTCGACCGGGACAGGGCGCTGGCTACAACTTC.